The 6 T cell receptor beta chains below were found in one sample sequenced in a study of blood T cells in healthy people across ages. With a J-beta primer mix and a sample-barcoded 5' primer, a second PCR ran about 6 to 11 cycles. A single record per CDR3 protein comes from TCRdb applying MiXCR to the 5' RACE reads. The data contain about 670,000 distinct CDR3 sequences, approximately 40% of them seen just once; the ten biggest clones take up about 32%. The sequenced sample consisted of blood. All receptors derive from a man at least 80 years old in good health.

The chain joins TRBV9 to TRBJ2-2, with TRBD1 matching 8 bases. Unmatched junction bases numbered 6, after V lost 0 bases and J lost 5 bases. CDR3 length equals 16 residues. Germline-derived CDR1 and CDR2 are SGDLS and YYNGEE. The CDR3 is CASSVGQGPPTGELFF. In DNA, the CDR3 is TGTGCCAGCAGCGTAGGACAGGGGCCCCCTACCGGGGAGCTGTTTTTT.

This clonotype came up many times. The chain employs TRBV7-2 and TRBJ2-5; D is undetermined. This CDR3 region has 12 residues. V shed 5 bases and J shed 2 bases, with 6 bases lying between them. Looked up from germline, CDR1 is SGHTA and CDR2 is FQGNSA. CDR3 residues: CASSPGQETQYF. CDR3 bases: TGTGCCAGCAGCCCAGGACAAGAGACCCAGTACTTC.

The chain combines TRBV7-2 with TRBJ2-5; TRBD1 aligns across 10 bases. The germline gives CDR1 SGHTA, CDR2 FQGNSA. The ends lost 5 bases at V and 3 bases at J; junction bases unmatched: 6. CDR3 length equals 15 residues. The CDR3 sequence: CASSPGQGLEETQYF. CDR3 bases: TGTGCCAGCAGCCCGGGACAGGGGTTGGAAGAGACCCAGTACTTC.

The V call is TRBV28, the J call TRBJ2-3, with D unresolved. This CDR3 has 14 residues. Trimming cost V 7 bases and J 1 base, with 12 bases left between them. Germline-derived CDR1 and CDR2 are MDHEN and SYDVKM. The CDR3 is CASIRAPCTDTQYF. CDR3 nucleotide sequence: TGTGCCAGCATTAGGGCCCCTTGCACAGATACGCAGTATTTT.

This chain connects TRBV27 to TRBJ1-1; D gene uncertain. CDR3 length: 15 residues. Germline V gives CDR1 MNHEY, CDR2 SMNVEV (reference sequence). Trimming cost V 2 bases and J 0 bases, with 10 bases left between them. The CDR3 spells CASSLGRELNTEAFF. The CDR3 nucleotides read TGTGCCAGCAGTTTAGGAAGGGAACTGAACACTGAAGCTTTCTTT.

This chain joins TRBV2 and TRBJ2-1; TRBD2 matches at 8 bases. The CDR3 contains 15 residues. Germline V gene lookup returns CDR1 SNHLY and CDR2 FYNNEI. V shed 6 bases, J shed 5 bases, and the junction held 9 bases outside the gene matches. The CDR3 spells CASRVGIAGNNEQFF. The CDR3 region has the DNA TGTGCCAGCAGGGTCGGCATAGCGGGGAACAATGAGCAGTTCTTC.